This is a list of T cell receptor beta chains from one sample in a study of shared clonotypes between healthy human individuals. The protocol was immunoSEQ multiplex PCR, while the TCRdb copy is restricted to in-frame clones and leaves out a portion. The sample has millions of clones, just over 90% seen once; the top ten hold roughly 0.15%. Specimen: naive CD4+ T cells sorted from blood. The receptors originated from a man between 18 and 29 years old in good health. Each CDR3 is given with its conserved first and last residue. A D gene is named only where the DNA matches it firmly. Not all rows give a size; the values are once, few, many and, for expanded clones, a class.

V gene	D gene	clone size	J gene	CDR3 protein	CDR3 DNA
TRBV2	.	once	TRBJ2-7	CASSGEGGPYEQYF	TGTGCCAGCAGTGGGGAAGGGGGGCCCTACGAGCAGTACTTC
TRBV19	.	.	TRBJ1-5	CASSIPGESNQPQHF	TGTGCCAGTAGTATCCCAGGAGAAAGCAATCAGCCCCAGCATTTT
TRBV5-6	.	few	TRBJ1-6	CASSSAVGSPLHF	TGTGCCAGCAGCTCCGCGGTTGGGTCACCCCTCCACTTT
TRBV5-4	TRBD2	.	TRBJ2-5	CASSTSGSGTETQYF	TGTGCCAGCAGCACTAGCGGGAGCGGCACGGAGACCCAGTACTTC
TRBV6-6	.	.	TRBJ1-6	CASSYSRSDYNSPLHF	TGTGCCAGCAGTTACTCGAGATCAGATTATAATTCACCCCTCCACTTT
TRBV12-5	.	.	TRBJ2-7	CASGLVLRQLYEQYF	TGTGCTAGTGGTTTGGTATTGAGACAACTCTACGAGCAGTACTTC
TRBV6-5	TRBD1	once	TRBJ1-5	CASGMGTDNQPQHF	TGTGCCAGCGGCATGGGGACAGATAATCAGCCCCAGCATTTT
TRBV5-1	.	.	TRBJ2-1	CASSLIGGNEQFF	TGCGCCAGCAGCTTGATAGGGGGCAATGAGCAGTTCTTC
TRBV7-3	TRBD2	.	TRBJ2-3	CASSSIKTSADTQYF	TGTGCCAGCAGCTCTATTAAGACTAGCGCAGATACGCAGTATTTT
TRBV7-9	.	.	TRBJ2-1	CASSSLYGSSYNEQFF	TGTGCCAGCAGCTCGCTATACGGGAGTTCCTACAATGAGCAGTTCTTC
TRBV7-2	TRBD1	.	TRBJ2-3	CASSSLPRWTGRDTQYF	TGTGCCAGCAGCTCCCTCCCCAGGTGGACAGGGCGAGATACGCAGTATTTT
TRBV5-1	.	.	TRBJ2-7	CASSLYGYTYEQYF	TGCGCCAGCAGCTTGTATGGGTACACCTACGAGCAGTACTTC
TRBV25-1	.	few	TRBJ1-5	CASSESGNNQPQHF	TGTGCCAGCAGTGAATCAGGAAATAATCAGCCCCAGCATTTT
TRBV6-5	TRBD1	.	TRBJ2-7	CASSQGDEQYF	TGTGCCAGCAGTCAGGGGGACGAGCAGTACTTC
TRBV6-5	TRBD2	.	TRBJ2-2	CASSYGSGSPRELFF	TGTGCCAGCAGTTACGGTAGCGGGAGTCCCCGGGAGCTGTTTTTT
TRBV5-8	.	.	TRBJ1-4	CASSLTGIVEKLFF	TGTGCCAGCAGCTTGACAGGGATAGTCGAAAAACTGTTTTTT
TRBV5-8	.	.	TRBJ2-7	CASSLDLKGTRGEQYF	TGTGCCAGCAGCTTGGACCTAAAAGGGACACGGGGCGAGCAGTACTTC
TRBV30	TRBD2	.	TRBJ2-5	CAWSDSGRAIETQYF	TGTGCCTGGAGCGATAGCGGGAGGGCGATAGAGACCCAGTACTTC
TRBV5-6	TRBD2	.	TRBJ2-1	CASKFEVGGPYEQFF	TGTGCCAGCAAGTTCGAAGTGGGAGGGCCATATGAGCAGTTCTTC
TRBV4-1	TRBD1	.	TRBJ1-6	CASSQRTVRTGDNSPLHF	TGCGCCAGCAGCCAACGGACTGTCCGGACAGGAGATAATTCACCCCTCCACTTT
TRBV2	TRBD1	.	TRBJ2-5	CASKDRGETQYF	TGTGCCAGTAAGGACAGGGGGGAGACCCAGTACTTC
TRBV7-2	.	.	TRBJ1-5	CASSLVGSQQPQHF	TGTGCCAGCAGCTTAGTTGGTTCTCAACAGCCCCAGCATTTT
TRBV7-8	.	.	TRBJ2-2	CASTEETSGRGTGELFF	TGTGCCAGCACCGAAGAGACTTCAGGGCGGGGCACCGGGGAGCTGTTTTTT
TRBV30	.	.	TRBJ2-2	CAWSTRQLNTGELFF	TGTGCCTGGAGTACACGACAGTTGAACACCGGGGAGCTGTTTTTT